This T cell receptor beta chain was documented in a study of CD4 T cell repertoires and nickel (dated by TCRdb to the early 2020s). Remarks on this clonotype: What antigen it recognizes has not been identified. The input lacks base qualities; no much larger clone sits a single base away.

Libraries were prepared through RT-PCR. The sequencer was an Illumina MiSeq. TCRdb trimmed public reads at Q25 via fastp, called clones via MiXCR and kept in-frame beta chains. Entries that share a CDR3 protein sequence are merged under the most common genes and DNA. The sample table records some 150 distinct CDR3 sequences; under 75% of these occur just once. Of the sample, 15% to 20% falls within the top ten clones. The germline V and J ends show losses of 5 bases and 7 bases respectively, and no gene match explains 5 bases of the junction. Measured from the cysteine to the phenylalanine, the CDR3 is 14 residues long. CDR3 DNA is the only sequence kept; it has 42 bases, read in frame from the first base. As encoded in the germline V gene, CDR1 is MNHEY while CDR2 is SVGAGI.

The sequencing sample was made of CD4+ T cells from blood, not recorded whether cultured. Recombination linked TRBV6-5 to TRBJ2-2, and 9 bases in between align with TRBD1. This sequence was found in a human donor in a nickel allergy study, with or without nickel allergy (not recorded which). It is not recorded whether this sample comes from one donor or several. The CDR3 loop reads CASSQDRGIGELFF. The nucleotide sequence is TGTGCCAGCAGTCAGGACAGGGGAATCGGGGAGCTGTTTTTT.